The TCR beta chain under discussion was sequenced for a study of vaccination and CD4 T cells after COVID-19 (dated by TCRdb to between 2020 and 2023). Notes on the research overall: Convalescent patients had a positive SARS-CoV-2 result on nasal swab PCR, and of these patients, nine had mild disease and one had severe disease. The convalescent cohort included six males and four females, with two Hispanic individuals, seven Caucasians, two Asians and one multiracial person. Each participant got two doses of either the Pfizer-BioNTech BNT162b2 vaccine (n=8) or the Moderna mRNA-1273 vaccine (n=2). Post-COVID blood samples were collected from convalescent patients a median of around 100 days after diagnosis, with a range of roughly 30 to 170 days. Post-vaccine blood samples were obtained a median of roughly 75 days after the second vaccine dose, with a range of about 14 to 241 days. Overlapping spike peptide pools from SARS-CoV-2 and from the common cold coronaviruses HCoV-NL63, HCoV-OC43 and HCoV-229E were used as culture stimuli. Control cultures used a CEFX viral epitope pool as positive control, an HIV-1 Nef peptide pool as negative control, or no peptide. The spike-specific CD4+ TCR repertoire was compared before and after mRNA vaccination in approximately ten COVID-19 convalescent patients and a few infection-naive healthy vaccine recipients.

Paper-wide results and their limitations: Relatively few convalescent patients were included in the study, and early timepoints after natural infection were not analyzed. Among convalescent patients, a median approximately 88% of the SARS-CoV-2-reactive clones seen after vaccination appeared only after vaccination, which suggests priming specific to the vaccine. An increase in the median number of SARS-CoV-2-reactive clonotypes from some 20 after infection to 38 after vaccination was observed, but the change was not found to be significant. Of the vaccine-specific clones in convalescent patients, 304 of 307, or nearly all, reacted only to SARS-CoV-2 spike and did not cross-react with common cold coronaviruses.

Reading the label with the study, this specimen's treatment or condition is: approximately 9-day PBMC culture with coronavirus spike peptide pools or control peptides (ViraFEST assay). The study used the ViraFEST assay, which expanded antigen-specific T cells with peptide pools and then identified expanded clonotypes by TCR sequencing. The convalescent patients' positive SARS-CoV-2 PCR tests fell between March and December 2020, which was before the Alpha, Beta and Delta variants emerged in the United States. Each well held approximately 2 million PBMCs cultured in IMDM containing around 5% human AB serum and around 10 IU/ml IL-2, with about 9.1 ug/ml peptide pools added. On days 3 and 7, half of the culture medium was replaced with fresh IL-2-containing medium. After 10 days of culture, CD4+ T cells were isolated by negative selection using the EasySep CD4+ T cell isolation kit. Ficoll-Paque Plus gradient centrifugation was used to isolate PBMCs from whole blood, and the isolated PBMCs were then either used fresh or cryopreserved at -140C. Each culture condition was generally run in triplicate wells.

Points on this clonotype: Its antigen remains unidentified. No qualities accompany the bases; no much larger clone lies one base away.

Library prep was done by PCR. DNA from cultured CD4+ T cells was subjected to TCR sequencing with the Oncomine TCR Beta short-read assay at the Johns Hopkins FTIC core. The QIAamp micro DNA kit was used to extract genomic DNA from the cultured CD4+ T cells. The Oncomine TCR Beta libraries from cultured CD4+ T cells were pooled using unique dual indexes and then sequenced on an Illumina iSeq 100. The source study handled its data this way. Non-productive sequences were removed, and CDR3s not starting with C, not ending with F or W, or shorter than 7 amino acids were discarded. Antigen-specific clonotypes were identified using the MANAFEST web application through comparison of peptide-stimulated wells with reference and other culture wells. For a clone to be called positive, the clone needed an FDR below 0.05, an odds ratio above 5, and a productive frequency above 0.1% in at least two of three replicate wells. A clonotype counted as cross-reactive if it showed significant expansion both in the SARS-CoV-2 spike wells and in at least one common cold coronavirus spike condition. CDR3 homology was assessed with Levenshtein distances (stringdist) and unrooted phylogenetic trees (ape) in R version 3.6.1. TCRdb redid the processing of the public reads, applying fastp at Q25 and MiXCR, and retained in-frame beta chains. All rows with the same CDR3 protein become a single entry with the most common DNA and genes. The V and J calls here are based on TCRdb, not the publication. This sample holds approximately 19,000 distinct CDR3 sequences; less than 70% were observed only once. In total, the top ten clones hold around 5.9% of the sample.

From a lookup of the germline V gene, CDR1 and CDR2 are MNHNS and SASEGT. Trimming removed 6 bases from V and 3 bases from J, leaving 18 bases between the germline ends. From the cysteine up to the phenylalanine, the CDR3 has a length of 15 residues. Of all the DNA, just the CDR3 is kept, 45 bases in frame from base 1. Sequenced sample: CD4+ T cells from blood, cultured in vitro. The sequence derives from a human donor who had recovered from COVID-19. Recombination connected TRBV6-1 to TRBJ2-7; possibly the D gene is TRBD1, per 5 matching bases. The DNA sequence reads TGTGCCAGCAGGACGAACTTTGACAGATTCTACGAGCAGTACTTC. Translated, this is CASRTNFDRFYEQYF.